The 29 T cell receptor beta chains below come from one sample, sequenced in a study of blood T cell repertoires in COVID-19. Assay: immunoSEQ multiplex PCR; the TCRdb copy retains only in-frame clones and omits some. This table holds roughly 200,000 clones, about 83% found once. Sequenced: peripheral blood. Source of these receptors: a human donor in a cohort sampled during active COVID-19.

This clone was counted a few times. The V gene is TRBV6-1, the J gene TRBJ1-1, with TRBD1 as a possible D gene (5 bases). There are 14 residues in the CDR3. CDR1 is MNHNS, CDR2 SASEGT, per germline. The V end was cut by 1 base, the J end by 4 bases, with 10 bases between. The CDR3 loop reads CASSEVGTGTEAFF. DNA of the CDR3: TGTGCCAGCAGTGAAGTAGGAACAGGCACTGAAGCTTTCTTT.

The CDR3 sequence: CASSDGTGGTDTQYF. Here the CDR3 DNA reads TGTGCCAGCAGTGACGGGACAGGGGGCACAGATACGCAGTATTTT. The rearrangement links TRBV6-4 to TRBJ2-3; 10 bases fit TRBD1. The CDR3 has 15 amino acids. Trimming took 2 bases from V and 1 from J; bases not matched to a gene: 0. Germline V CDR1 and CDR2: MRHNA, SNTAGT.

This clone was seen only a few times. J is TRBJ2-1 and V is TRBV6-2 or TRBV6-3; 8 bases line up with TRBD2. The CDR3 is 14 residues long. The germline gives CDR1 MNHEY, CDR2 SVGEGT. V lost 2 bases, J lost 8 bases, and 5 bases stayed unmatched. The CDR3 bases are TGTGCCAGCAGTTACACTAGCGGAGTGGATGAGCAGTTCTTC. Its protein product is CASSYTSGVDEQFF.

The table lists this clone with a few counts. CDR3 in amino acids: CASSAHAGQGDNSPLHF. The CDR3 DNA reads TGTGCCAGTAGTGCGCACGCGGGACAGGGGGATAATTCACCCCTCCACTTT. The V call is TRBV19, the J call TRBJ1-6; TRBD1 matches at 11 bases. The germline CDR1 and CDR2 sequences are LNHDA and SQIVND (reference sequence). Trimming cost V 5 bases and J 5 bases; bases outside gene matches: 8. The CDR3 is 17 amino acids.

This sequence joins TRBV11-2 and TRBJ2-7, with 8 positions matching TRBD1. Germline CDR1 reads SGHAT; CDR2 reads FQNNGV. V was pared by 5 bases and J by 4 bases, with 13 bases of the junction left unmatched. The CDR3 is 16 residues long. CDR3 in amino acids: CASSPRTGQALYEQYF. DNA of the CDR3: TGTGCCAGCAGCCCAAGGACGGGACAGGCGTTATACGAGCAGTACTTC.

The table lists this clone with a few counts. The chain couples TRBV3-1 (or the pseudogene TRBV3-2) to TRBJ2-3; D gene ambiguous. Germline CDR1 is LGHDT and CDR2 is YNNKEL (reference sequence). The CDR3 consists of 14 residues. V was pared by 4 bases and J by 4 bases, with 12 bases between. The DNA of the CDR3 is TGTGCCAGCAGCCCCAATCAGCGAGCAGATACGCAGTATTTT. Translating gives CASSPNQRADTQYF.

The CDR3 here is CASSSTSLQFF. Here the CDR3 DNA reads TGTGCCAGCAGCTCGACTAGCCTACAGTTCTTC. The chain uses TRBV7-2 and TRBJ2-1; 7 bases line up with TRBD2. V lost 4 bases to trimming and J lost 13 bases; unmatched junction nucleotides: 4. The CDR3 totals 11 residues. CDR1 is SGHTA and CDR2 is FQGNSA in the germline V gene.

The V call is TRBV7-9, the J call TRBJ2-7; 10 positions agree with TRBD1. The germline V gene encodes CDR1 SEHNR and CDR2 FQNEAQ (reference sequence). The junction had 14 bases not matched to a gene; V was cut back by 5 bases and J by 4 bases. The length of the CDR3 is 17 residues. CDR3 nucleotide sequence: TGTGCCAGCAGCCCTATTAGGCCCAGGGACAGGGGATACGAGCAGTACTTC. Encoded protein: CASSPIRPRDRGYEQYF.

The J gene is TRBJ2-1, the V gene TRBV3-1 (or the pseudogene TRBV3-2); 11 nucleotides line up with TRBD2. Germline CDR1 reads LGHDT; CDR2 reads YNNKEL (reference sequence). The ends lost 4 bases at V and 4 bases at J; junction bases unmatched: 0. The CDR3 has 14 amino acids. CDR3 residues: CASSRTSGYNEQFF. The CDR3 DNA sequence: TGTGCCAGCAGCCGGACTAGCGGGTACAATGAGCAGTTCTTC.

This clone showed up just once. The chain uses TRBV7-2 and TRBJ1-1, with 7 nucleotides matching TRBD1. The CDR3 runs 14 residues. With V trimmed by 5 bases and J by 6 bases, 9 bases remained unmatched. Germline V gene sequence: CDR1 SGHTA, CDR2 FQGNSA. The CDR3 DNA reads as TGTGCCAGCAGCGCTAGACAGGGTCTCGCTGAAGCTTTCTTT. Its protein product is CASSARQGLAEAFF.

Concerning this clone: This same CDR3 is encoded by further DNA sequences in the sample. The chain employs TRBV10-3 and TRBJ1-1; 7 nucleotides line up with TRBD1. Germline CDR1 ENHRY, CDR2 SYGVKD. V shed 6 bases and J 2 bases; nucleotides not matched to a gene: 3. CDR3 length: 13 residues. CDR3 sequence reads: CAISGDRNTEAFF. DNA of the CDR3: TGTGCCATCAGCGGGGACAGAAACACTGAAGCTTTCTTT.

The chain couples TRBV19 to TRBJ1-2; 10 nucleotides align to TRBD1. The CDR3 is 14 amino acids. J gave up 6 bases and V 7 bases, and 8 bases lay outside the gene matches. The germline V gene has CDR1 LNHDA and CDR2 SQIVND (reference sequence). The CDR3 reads CASTNRGQGHGYTF. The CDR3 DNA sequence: TGTGCCAGTACCAATCGGGGACAGGGGCATGGCTACACCTTC.

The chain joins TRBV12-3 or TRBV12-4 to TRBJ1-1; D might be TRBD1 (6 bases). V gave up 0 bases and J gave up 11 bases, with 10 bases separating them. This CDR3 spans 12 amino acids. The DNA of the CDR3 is TGTGCCAGCAGTTTAGCGAGGGGGTTCGCTTTCTTT. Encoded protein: CASSLARGFAFF.

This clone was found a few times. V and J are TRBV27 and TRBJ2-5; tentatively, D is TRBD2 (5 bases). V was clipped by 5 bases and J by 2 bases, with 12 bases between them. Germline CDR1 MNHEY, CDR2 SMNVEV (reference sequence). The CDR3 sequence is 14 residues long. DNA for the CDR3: TGTGCCAGCAGTGACGGACTGCTTCAAGAGACCCAGTACTTC. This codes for CASSDGLLQETQYF.

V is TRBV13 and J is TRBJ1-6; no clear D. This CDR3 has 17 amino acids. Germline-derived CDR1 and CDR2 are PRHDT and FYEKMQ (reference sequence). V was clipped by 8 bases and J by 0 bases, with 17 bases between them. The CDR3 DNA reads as TGTGCCAGCGCAGCGGGGTGGCAGAGCTCCTATAATTCACCCCTCCACTTT. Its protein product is CASAAGWQSSYNSPLHF.

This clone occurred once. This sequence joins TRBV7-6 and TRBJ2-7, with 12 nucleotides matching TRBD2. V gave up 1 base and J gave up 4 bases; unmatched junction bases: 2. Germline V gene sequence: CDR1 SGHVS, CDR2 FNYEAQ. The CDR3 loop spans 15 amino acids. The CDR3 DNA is TGTGCCAGCAGCTTAGAACTAGCGGGAGGATACGAGCAGTACTTC. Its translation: CASSLELAGGYEQYF.

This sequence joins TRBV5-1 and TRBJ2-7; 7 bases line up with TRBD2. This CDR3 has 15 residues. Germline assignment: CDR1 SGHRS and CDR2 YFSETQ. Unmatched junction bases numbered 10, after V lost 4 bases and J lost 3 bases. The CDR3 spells CASSRIAGGYYEQYF. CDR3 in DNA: TGCGCCAGCAGCCGGATAGCGGGTGGGTACTACGAGCAGTACTTC.

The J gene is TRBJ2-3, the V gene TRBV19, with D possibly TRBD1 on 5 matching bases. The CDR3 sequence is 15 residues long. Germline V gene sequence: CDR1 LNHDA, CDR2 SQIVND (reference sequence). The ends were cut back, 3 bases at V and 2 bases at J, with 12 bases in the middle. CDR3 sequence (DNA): TGTGCCAGTAGTATCCCGCGGACACCCACAGATACGCAGTATTTT. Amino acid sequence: CASSIPRTPTDTQYF. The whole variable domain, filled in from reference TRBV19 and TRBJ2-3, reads DGGITQSPKYLFRKEGQNVTLSCEQNLNHDAMYWYRQDPGQGLRLIYYSQIVNDFQKGDIAEGYSVSREKKESFPLTVTSAQKNPTAFYLCASSIPRTPTDTQYFGPGTRLTVL.

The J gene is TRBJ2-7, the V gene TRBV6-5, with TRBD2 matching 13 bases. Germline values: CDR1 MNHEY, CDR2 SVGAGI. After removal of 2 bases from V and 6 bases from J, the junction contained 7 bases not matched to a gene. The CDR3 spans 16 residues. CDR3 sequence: CASSYKLAGGGGEQYF. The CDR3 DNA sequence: TGTGCCAGCAGTTACAAACTAGCGGGGGGGGGCGGCGAGCAGTACTTC.

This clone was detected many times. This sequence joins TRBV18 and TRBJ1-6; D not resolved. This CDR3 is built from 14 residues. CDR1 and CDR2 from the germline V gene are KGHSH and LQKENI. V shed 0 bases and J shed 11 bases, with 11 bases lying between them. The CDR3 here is CASSPPQAQAPLHF. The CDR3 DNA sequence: TGTGCCAGCTCACCACCGCAGGCCCAGGCACCCCTCCACTTT.

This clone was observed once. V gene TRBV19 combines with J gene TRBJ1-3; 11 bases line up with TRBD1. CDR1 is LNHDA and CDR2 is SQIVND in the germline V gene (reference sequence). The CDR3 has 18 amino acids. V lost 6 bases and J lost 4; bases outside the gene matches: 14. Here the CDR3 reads CASRTLRDRGVLGNTIYF. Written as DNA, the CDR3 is TGTGCCAGTAGGACCCTTCGGGACAGGGGGGTACTAGGAAACACCATATATTTT.

The CDR3 DNA follows: TGCAGCGTTGAAGGTCGGGCGGGACAGGGGGGACTAGCGGGAGTTCTCGGTCGCGAGCAGTACTTC. Its translation: CSVEGRAGQGGLAGVLGREQYF. This chain uses TRBV29-1 with TRBJ2-7; 14 nucleotides match TRBD2. The CDR3 spans 22 residues. The V and J ends lost 1 base and 6 bases, in that order; junction bases with no gene match: 26. Germline CDR1 and CDR2: SQVTM and ANQGSEA.

DNA for the CDR3: TGTGCCAGCAGTTACACGGAGAGAATGAACACTGAAGCTTTCTTT. This gives the protein CASSYTERMNTEAFF. V and J are TRBV6-5 and TRBJ1-1; D gene uncertain. The CDR3 consists of 15 residues. Trimming shortened V by 2 bases and J by 0 bases, and 10 bases separated the two germline ends. Per the germline V gene, CDR1 is MNHEY and CDR2 is SVGAGI.

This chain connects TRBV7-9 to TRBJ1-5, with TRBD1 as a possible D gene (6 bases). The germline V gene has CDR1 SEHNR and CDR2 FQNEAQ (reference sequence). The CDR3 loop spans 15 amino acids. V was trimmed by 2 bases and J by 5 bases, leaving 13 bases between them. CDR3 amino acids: CASSLSGGGDQPQHF. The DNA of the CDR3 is TGTGCCAGCAGCTTATCGGGTGGGGGCGATCAGCCCCAGCATTTT.

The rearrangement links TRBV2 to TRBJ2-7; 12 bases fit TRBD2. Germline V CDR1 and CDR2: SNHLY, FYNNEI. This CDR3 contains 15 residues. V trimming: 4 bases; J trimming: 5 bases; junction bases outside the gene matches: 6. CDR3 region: CASSVRSSGRDEQYF. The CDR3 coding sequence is TGTGCCAGCAGTGTGAGGTCTAGCGGGAGGGACGAGCAGTACTTC.

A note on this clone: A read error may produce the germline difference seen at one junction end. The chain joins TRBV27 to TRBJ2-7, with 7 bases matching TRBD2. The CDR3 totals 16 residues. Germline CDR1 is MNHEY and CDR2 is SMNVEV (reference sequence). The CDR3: CASSSPSGGLSHEQYF. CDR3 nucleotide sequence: TGTGCCAGCAGCTCCCCCTCGGGGGGTCTCTCCCACGAGCAGTACTTC.

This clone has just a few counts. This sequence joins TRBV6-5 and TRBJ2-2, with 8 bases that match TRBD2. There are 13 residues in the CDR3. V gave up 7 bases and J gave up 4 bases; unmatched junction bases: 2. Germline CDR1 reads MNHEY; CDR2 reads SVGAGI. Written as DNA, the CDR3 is TGTGCCAGCATTGCGGGAGGCACCGGGGAGCTGTTTTTT. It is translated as CASIAGGTGELFF.

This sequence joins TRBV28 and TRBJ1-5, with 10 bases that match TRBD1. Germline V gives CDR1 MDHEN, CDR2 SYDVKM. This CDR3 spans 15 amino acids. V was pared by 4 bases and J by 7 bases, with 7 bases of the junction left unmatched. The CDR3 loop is CASSWGGDRGQPQHF. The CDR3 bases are TGTGCCAGCAGTTGGGGGGGGGACAGGGGACAGCCCCAGCATTTT.

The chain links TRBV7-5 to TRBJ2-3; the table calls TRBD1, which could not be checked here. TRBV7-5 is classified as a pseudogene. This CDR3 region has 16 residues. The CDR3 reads CVRRRTGKGGTDTQYF. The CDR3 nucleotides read TGTGTCAGAAGGCGGACTGGAAAGGGGGGCACAGATACGCAGTATTTT.